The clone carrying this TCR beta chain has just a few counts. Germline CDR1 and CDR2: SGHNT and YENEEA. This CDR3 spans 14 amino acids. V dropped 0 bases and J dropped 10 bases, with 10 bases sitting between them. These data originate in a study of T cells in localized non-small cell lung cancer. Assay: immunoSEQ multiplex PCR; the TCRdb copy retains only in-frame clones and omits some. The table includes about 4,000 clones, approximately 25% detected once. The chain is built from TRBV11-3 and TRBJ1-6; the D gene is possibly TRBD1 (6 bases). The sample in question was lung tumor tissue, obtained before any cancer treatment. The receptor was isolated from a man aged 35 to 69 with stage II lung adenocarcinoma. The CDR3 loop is CASSLEQGWSPLHF. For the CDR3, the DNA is TGTGCCAGCAGCTTAGAACAGGGTTGGTCACCCCTCCACTTT.